This T cell receptor beta chain stems from a study of cytotoxic CD8 clonotypes in ibrutinib-treated CLL. In regard to this clone: As yet, its antigen is unknown.

TCRdb's table, derived via immunoSEQ multiplex PCR, lists solely in-frame clones and lacks some. The repertoire holds about 130,000 clones, with approximately 81% as singletons. Points from the study as a whole: In comparison with age-matched healthy donors, baseline clonality was higher and tracked circulating CD8+ T-cell counts.

Frozen PBMC stocks contributed around 1.9 micrograms of genomic DNA to the TCR beta libraries. The material sequenced was PBMCs, taken after 12 months of ibrutinib treatment. The TCR comes from a human donor with chronic lymphocytic leukemia.

The CDR3 spells CASSPNPGDDHEAFF. CDR3 nucleotides: TGCGCCAGCAGCCCCAACCCAGGGGATGATCATGAAGCTTTCTTT. The chain joins TRBV4-3 to TRBJ1-1; possibly TRBD1 for D (6 bases). Germline loops: CDR1 LGHNA, CDR2 YSLEER. The CDR3 is 15 amino acids. Trimming removed 4 bases from V and 7 bases from J, with 19 bases in between.